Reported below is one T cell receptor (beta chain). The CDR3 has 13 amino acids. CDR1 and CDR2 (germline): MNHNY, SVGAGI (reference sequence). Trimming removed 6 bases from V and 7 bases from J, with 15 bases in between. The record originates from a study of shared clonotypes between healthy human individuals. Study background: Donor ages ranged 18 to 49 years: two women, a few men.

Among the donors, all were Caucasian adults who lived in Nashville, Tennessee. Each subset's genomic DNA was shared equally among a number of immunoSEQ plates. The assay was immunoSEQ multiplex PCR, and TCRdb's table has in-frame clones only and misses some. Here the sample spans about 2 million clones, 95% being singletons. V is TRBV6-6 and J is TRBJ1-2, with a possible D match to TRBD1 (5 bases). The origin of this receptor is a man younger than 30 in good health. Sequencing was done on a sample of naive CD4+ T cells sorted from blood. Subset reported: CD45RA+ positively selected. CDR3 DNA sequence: TGTGCCAGCAGCCCCTCGGGGGGTAGTGGCTACACCTTC. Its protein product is CASSPSGGSGYTF.